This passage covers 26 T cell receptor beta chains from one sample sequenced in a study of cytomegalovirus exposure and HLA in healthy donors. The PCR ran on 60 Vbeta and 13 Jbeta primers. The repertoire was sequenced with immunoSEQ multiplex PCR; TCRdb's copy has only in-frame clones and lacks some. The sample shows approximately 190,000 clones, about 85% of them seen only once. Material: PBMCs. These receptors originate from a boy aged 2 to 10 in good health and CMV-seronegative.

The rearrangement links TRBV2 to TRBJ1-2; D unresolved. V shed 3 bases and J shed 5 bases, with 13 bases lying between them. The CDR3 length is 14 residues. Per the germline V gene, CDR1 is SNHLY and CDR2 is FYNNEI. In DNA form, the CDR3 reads TGTGCCAGCAGTGAGGAGGTGGTGGTATATGGCTACACCTTC. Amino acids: CASSEEVVVYGYTF.

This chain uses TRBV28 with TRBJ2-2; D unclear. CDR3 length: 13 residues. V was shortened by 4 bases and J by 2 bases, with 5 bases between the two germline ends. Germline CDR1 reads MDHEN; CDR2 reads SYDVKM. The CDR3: CASSWRNTGELFF. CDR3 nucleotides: TGTGCCAGCAGTTGGAGAAACACCGGGGAGCTGTTTTTT. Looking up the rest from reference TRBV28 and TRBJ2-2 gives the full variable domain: DVKVTQSSRYLVKRTGEKVFLECVQDMDHENMFWYRQDPGLGLRLIYFSYDVKMKEKGDIPEGYSVSREKKERFSLILESASTNQTSMYLCASSWRNTGELFFGEGSRLTVL.

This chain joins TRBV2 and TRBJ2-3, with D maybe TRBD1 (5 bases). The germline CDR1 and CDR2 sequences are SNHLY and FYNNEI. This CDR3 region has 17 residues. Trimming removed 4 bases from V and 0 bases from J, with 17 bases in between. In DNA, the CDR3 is TGTGCCAGCAGTGGGGGCGGACGGATCACTAGCACAGATACGCAGTATTTT. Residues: CASSGGGRITSTDTQYF.

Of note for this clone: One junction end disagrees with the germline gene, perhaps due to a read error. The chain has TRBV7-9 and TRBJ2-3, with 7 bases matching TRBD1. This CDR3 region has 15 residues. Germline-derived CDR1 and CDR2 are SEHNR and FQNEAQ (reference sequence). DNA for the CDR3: TGTTCCAGCAGCTTAAGGGACAGCCTCACAGATACGCAGTATTTT. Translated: CSSSLRDSLTDTQYF.

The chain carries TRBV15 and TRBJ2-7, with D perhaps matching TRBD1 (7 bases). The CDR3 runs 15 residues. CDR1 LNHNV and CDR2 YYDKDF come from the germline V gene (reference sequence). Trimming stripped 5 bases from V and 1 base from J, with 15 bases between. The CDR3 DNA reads TGTGCCACCAGCCGCGGGACAGCACAATCCTACGAGCAGTACTTC. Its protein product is CATSRGTAQSYEQYF.

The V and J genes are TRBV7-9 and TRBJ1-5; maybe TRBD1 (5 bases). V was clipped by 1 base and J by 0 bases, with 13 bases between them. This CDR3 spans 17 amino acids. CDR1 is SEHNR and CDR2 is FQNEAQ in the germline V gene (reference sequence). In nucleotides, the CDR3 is TGTGCCAGCAGCTTAGGAGACAGCTCTTATAGCAATCAGCCCCAGCATTTT. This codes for CASSLGDSSYSNQPQHF. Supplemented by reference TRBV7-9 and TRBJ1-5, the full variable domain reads DTGVSQNPRHKITKRGQNVTFRCDPISEHNRLYWYRQTLGQGPEFLTYFQNEAQLEKSRLLSDRFSAERPKGSFSTLEIQRTEQGDSAMYLCASSLGDSSYSNQPQHFGDGTRLSIL.

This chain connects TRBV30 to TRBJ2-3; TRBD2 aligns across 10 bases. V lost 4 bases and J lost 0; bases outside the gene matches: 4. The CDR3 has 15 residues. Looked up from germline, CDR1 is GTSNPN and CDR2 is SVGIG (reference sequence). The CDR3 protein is CAWTSGGPSTDTQYF. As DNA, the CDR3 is TGTGCCTGGACTAGCGGGGGCCCTAGCACAGATACGCAGTATTTT.

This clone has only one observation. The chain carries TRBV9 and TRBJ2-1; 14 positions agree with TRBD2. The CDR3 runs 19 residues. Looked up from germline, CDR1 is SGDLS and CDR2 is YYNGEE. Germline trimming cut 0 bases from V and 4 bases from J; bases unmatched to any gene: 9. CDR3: CASSVVTGLAGGHYNEQFF. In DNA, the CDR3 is TGTGCCAGCAGCGTAGTCACTGGACTAGCGGGGGGCCATTACAATGAGCAGTTCTTC.

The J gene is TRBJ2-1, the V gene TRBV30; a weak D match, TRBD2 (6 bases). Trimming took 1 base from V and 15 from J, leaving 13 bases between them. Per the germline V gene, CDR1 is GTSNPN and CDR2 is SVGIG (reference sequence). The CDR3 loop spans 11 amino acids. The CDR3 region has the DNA TGTGCCTGGAGTGGGGGAGGAAAGCCGTTCTTC. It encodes CAWSGGGKPFF.

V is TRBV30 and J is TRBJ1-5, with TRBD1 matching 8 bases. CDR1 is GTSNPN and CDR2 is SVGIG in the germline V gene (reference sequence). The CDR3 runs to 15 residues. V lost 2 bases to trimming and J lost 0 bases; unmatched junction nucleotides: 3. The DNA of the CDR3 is TGTGCCTGGAGTTTGACAGGGGATAGCAATCAGCCCCAGCATTTT. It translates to CAWSLTGDSNQPQHF.

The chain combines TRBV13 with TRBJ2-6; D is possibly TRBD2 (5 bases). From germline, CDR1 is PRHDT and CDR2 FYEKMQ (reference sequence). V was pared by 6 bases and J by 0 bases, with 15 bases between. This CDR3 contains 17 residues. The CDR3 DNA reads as TGTGCCAGCAGACGGACGGGAATAAACTCTGGGGCCAACGTCCTGACTTTC. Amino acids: CASRRTGINSGANVLTF.

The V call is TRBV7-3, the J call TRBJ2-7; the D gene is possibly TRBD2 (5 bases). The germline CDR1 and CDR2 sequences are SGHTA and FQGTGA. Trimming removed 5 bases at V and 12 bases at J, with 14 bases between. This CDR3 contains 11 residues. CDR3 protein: CASSNGGYAYF. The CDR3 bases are TGTGCCAGCAGCAACGGAGGTTATGCGTACTTC. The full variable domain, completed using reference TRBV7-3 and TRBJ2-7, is GAGVSQTPSNKVTEKGKYVELRCDPISGHTALYWYRQSLGQGPEFLIYFQGTGAADDSGLPNDRFFAVRPEGSVSTLKIQRTERGDSAVYLCASSNGGYAYFGPGTRLTVT.

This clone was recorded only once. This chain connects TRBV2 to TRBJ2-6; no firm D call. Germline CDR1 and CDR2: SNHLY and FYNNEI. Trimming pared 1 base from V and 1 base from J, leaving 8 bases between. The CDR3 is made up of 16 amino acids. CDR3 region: CASSEVRSSGANVLTF. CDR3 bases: TGTGCCAGCAGTGAAGTTCGCAGTTCTGGGGCCAACGTCCTGACTTTC.

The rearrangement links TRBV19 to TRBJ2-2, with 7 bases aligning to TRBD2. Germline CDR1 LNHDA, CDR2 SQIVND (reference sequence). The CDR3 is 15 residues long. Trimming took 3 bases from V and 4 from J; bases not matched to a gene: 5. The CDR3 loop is CASSILGLSTGELFF. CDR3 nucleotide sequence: TGTGCCAGTAGTATCCTGGGACTAAGCACCGGGGAGCTGTTTTTT.

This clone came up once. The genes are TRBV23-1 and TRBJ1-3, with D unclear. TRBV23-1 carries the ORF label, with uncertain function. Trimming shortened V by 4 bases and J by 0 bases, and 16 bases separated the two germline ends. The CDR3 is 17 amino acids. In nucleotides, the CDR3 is TGCGCCAGCAGTCCCCGACCCGGGTCTTCCTCTGGAAACACCATATATTTT. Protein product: CASSPRPGSSSGNTIYF.

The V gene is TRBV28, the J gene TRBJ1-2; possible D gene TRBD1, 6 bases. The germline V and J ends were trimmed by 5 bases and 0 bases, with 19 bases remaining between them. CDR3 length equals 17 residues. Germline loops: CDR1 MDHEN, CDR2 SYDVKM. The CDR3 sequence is CASSLSIDRTTNYGYTF. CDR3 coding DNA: TGTGCCAGCAGTCTTTCTATTGACAGGACAACTAACTATGGCTACACCTTC.

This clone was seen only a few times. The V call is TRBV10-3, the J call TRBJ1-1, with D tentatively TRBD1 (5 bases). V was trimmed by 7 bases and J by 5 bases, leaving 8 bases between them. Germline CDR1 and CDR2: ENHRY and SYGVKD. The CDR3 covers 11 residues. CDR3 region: CAITGMTEAFF. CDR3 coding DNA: TGTGCCATCACAGGGATGACTGAAGCTTTCTTT.

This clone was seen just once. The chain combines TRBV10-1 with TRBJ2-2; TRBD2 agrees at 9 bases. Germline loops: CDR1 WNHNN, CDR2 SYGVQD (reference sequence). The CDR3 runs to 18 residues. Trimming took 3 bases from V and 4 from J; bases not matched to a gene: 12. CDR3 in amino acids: CASSEMGAGGPFTGELFF. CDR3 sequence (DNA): TGCGCCAGCAGTGAAATGGGGGCGGGAGGGCCGTTCACCGGGGAGCTGTTTTTT.

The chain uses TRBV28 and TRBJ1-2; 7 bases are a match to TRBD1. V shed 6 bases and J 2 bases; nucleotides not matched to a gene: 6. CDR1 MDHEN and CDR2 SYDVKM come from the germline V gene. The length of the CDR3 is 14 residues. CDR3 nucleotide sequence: TGTGCCAGCAGACTTACAGGGGTAAACTATGGCTACACCTTC. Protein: CASRLTGVNYGYTF.

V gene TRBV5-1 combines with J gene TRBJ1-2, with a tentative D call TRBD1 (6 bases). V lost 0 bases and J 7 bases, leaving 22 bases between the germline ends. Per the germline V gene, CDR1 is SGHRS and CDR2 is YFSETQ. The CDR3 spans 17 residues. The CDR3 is CASSLGSPGHRPSGYTF. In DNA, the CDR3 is TGCGCCAGCAGCTTGGGAAGTCCGGGACACCGACCGTCTGGCTACACCTTC. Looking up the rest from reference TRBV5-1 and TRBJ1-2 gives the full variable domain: KAGVTQTPRYLIKTRGQQVTLSCSPISGHRSVSWYQQTPGQGLQFLFEYFSETQRNKGNFPGRFSGRQFSNSRSEMNVSTLELGDSALYLCASSLGSPGHRPSGYTFGSGTRLTVV.

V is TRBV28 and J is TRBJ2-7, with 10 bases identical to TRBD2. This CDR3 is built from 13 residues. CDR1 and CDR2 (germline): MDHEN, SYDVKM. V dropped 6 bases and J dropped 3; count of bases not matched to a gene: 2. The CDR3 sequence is CASRLAGNYEQYF. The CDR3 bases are TGTGCCAGCAGACTAGCGGGGAACTACGAGCAGTACTTC. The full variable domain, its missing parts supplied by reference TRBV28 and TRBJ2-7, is DVKVTQSSRYLVKRTGEKVFLECVQDMDHENMFWYRQDPGLGLRLIYFSYDVKMKEKGDIPEGYSVSREKKERFSLILESASTNQTSMYLCASRLAGNYEQYFGPGTRLTVT.

For the CDR3, the DNA is TGTGCAAGTCGCCCGCGACAGGACATGAACACTGAAGCTTTCTTT. Protein: CASRPRQDMNTEAFF. The chain is built from TRBV12-2 and TRBJ1-1; the D call in the table, TRBD1, was not verified against the DNA. TRBV12-2 is a listed pseudogene. The CDR3 spans 15 residues.

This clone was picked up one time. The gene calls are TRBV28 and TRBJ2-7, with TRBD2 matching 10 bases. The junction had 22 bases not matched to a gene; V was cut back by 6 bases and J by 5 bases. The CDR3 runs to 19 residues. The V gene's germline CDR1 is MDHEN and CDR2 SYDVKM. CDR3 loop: CASSRPSASGSSLSDEQYF. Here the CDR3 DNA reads TGTGCCAGCAGCCGCCCGTCGGCTAGCGGGAGTAGTTTGTCGGACGAGCAGTACTTC.

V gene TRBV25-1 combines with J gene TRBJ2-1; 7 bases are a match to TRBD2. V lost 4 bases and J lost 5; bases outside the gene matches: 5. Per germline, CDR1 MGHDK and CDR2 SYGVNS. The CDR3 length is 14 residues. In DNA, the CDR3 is TGTGCCAGCAGTGGAGCGGGGTTACACAATGAGCAGTTCTTC. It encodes CASSGAGLHNEQFF.

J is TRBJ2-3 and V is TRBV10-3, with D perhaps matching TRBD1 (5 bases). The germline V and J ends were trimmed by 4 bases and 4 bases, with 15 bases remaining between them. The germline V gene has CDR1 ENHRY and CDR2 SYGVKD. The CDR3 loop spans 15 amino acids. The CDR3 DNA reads TGTGCCATCAGTGTCAGGACACAGGCCCCAGATACGCAGTATTTT. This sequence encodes CAISVRTQAPDTQYF.

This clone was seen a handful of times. This chain's CDR3 is CASSTGTPDQPQHF. DNA for the CDR3: TGTGCCAGTAGTACGGGGACACCAGATCAGCCCCAGCATTTT. This chain links TRBV19 with TRBJ1-5; D might be TRBD1 (6 bases). V gave up 4 bases and J gave up 5 bases, with 12 bases separating them. This CDR3 contains 14 residues. CDR1 is LNHDA, CDR2 SQIVND, per germline (reference sequence).